The clone carrying this T cell receptor beta chain was seen only a few times. TCRdb processed the RT-PCR reads anew with MiXCR; each CDR3 protein has one entry. The sample consists of about 700,000 distinct CDR3 sequences, over 12% of them appearing once. CDR1 and CDR2 (germline): SGHVS, FQNEAQ. The CDR3 is made up of 13 amino acids. Trimming left V 5 bases short and J 6 bases short, with 13 bases between. The chain joins TRBV7-8 to TRBJ2-5; perhaps D is TRBD1 or TRBD2 (7 bases each). The sequencing input was memory CD4+ T cells from blood. The receptor comes from a female donor in good health, serving as a healthy control. Here the CDR3 reads CASSPGGVQTQYF. CDR3 nucleotide sequence: TGTGCCAGCAGCCCAGGGGGGGTCCAGACCCAGTACTTC. Looking up the rest from reference TRBV7-8 and TRBJ2-5 gives the full variable domain: GAGVSQSPRYKVAKRGQDVALRCDPISGHVSLFWYQQALGQGPEFLTYFQNEAQLDKSGLPSDRFFAERPEGSVSTLKIQRTQQEDSAVYLCASSPGGVQTQYFGPGTRLLVL.